Each of the 21 T cell receptor beta chains below was sequenced from the same sample in a study of response to subunit inactivated influenza vaccine. TCRdb passed the RT-PCR reads through MiXCR, listing each CDR3 protein once. This table holds a few hundred thousand distinct CDR3 sequences, about 15% found once. The sample consisted of PBMCs from blood, taken 11 to 12 days after vaccination. The receptors stem from a man aged 50 to 60 who received an inactivated influenza vaccine.

This clonotype came up a few times. The chain links TRBV6-2 or TRBV6-3 to TRBJ2-2; TRBD2 might be the D (5 bases). This CDR3 has 16 amino acids. Germline V gene sequence: CDR1 MNHEY, CDR2 SVGEGT. V lost 7 bases, J lost 6 bases, and 21 bases lay in between. CDR3 bases: TGTGCCAGCAAGCGGCCCCGAGGATCCCCCGCCGGGGAGCTGTTTTTT. It yields the protein CASKRPRGSPAGELFF.

V usage is TRBV11-3 and J usage is TRBJ2-1; 11 positions agree with TRBD1. Germline assignment: CDR1 SGHNT and CDR2 YENEEA. Trimming removed 4 bases from V and 5 bases from J; junction bases left unmatched: 7. The CDR3 covers 16 residues. The CDR3, as DNA: TGTGCCAGCAGCTGGGACCGGGACAGGGGGGACAATGAGCAGTTCTTC. It encodes CASSWDRDRGDNEQFF.

This clonotype was observed a few times. V and J are TRBV12-3 or TRBV12-4 and TRBJ1-2; D perhaps matches TRBD1 (5 bases). This CDR3 comprises 13 residues. Deletions cut 5 bases from V and 5 bases from J, with 12 bases between. The CDR3 spells CASSVGTEYGYTF. For the CDR3, the DNA is TGTGCCAGCAGTGTCGGGACGGAGTATGGCTACACCTTC.

This rearrangement joins TRBV27 to TRBJ1-2; D is uncertain. V shed 5 bases and J shed 1 base, with 11 bases lying between them. CDR1 is MNHEY and CDR2 is SMNVEV in the germline V gene (reference sequence). This CDR3 comprises 14 residues. CDR3 in DNA: TGTGCCAGCAGTAGACCGGGCCTTAACTATGGCTACACCTTC. Translation gives CASSRPGLNYGYTF.

Concerning this clonotype itself: Mismatch with germline at one junction end may stem from a read error. The chain carries TRBV2 and TRBJ2-1; possibly TRBD1 or TRBD2 for D (6 bases each). CDR3 length: 17 amino acids. Germline V CDR1 and CDR2: SNHLY, FYNNEI. The CDR3 loop reads CASREGFTGRVNKEQFF. The DNA for the CDR3 is TGTGCCAGCAGGGAGGGATTCACAGGGCGTGTAAACAAAGAGCAGTTCTTC.

Written as DNA, the CDR3 is TGTGCCAGCAGCTTTCTCTTCGGCGGGAGCACAGATACGCAGTATTTT. It codes for CASSFLFGGSTDTQYF. The genes are TRBV5-6 and TRBJ2-3, with D possibly being TRBD2 (5 bases). With 2 bases removed from V and 0 bases from J, the gap between germline ends came to 13 bases. This CDR3 has 16 amino acids. Germline assignment: CDR1 SGHDT and CDR2 YYEEEE.

This clonotype showed up just a few times. V usage is TRBV5-1 and J usage is TRBJ2-1; 11 nucleotides agree with TRBD2. In germline, CDR1 is SGHRS, CDR2 YFSETQ. The CDR3 is made up of 17 amino acids. V shed 2 bases, J shed 5 bases, and the junction held 9 bases outside the gene matches. The DNA for the CDR3 is TGCGCCAGCAGCTTTCGATCGGGGACTAGCGGCCACAATGAGCAGTTCTTC. Residues: CASSFRSGTSGHNEQFF.

With regard to this clonotype: A much larger clone lies a single base off, so this may be a read error. This chain connects TRBV6-2 or TRBV6-3 to TRBJ2-7, with TRBD1 matching over 10 bases. CDR1 is MNHEY, CDR2 SVGEGT, per germline. The length of the CDR3 is 15 residues. V shed 2 bases, J shed 1 base, and the junction held 2 bases outside the gene matches. The CDR3 DNA reads TGTGCCAGCAGTTACCCGGGACAGGGGTCCTACGAGCAGTACTTC. Translating it yields CASSYPGQGSYEQYF.

This clonotype occurred a few times. V and J are TRBV11-2 and TRBJ2-3, with 8 bases lining up with TRBD2. This CDR3 comprises 18 residues. CDR1 is SGHAT, CDR2 FQNNGV, per germline. Losses at the gene ends were 5 bases for V and 0 bases for J; bases not matched to a gene: 13. The DNA for the CDR3 is TGTGCCAGCAGCCACCGAGCGGGGTCGGGAGGGAGCACAGATACGCAGTATTTT. Protein: CASSHRAGSGGSTDTQYF.

In this sample, this clonotype turned up a few times. The chain joins TRBV13 to TRBJ2-1, with 10 nucleotides matching TRBD2. The CDR3 spans 17 residues. The V and J ends lost 1 base and 6 bases, in that order; junction bases with no gene match: 9. The germline V gene encodes CDR1 PRHDT and CDR2 FYEKMQ (reference sequence). The CDR3 is CASSLAQLAGQSNEQFF. The CDR3 coding sequence is TGTGCCAGCAGCTTAGCCCAACTAGCGGGACAGTCCAATGAGCAGTTCTTC.

The chain recombines TRBV12-3 or TRBV12-4 with TRBJ2-2, with D unclear. This CDR3 is 14 amino acids long. Trimming stripped 0 bases from V and 7 bases from J, with 9 bases between. CDR3 sequence reads: CASSLAHAGGELFF. CDR3 nucleotide sequence: TGTGCCAGCAGTTTAGCTCACGCCGGCGGGGAGCTGTTTTTT.

This clonotype has only a few counts. This chain joins TRBV29-1 and TRBJ2-7; D uncertain. Trimming pared 2 bases from V and 6 bases from J, leaving 8 bases between. This CDR3 region has 11 residues. The germline V gene has CDR1 SQVTM and CDR2 ANQGSEA. The CDR3 loop reads CSVELVGEQYF. The CDR3 nucleotides are TGCAGCGTTGAACTAGTCGGCGAGCAGTACTTC.

This clonotype was found many times. The chain's CDR3 is CASSLGEHMNTEAFF. The CDR3 DNA is TGTGCCAGCAGCTTAGGAGAGCACATGAACACTGAAGCTTTCTTT. This chain joins TRBV7-9 and TRBJ1-1; D unresolved. V was cut by 1 base and J by 0 bases, with 9 bases left in between. This CDR3 has 15 residues. The germline V gene encodes CDR1 SEHNR and CDR2 FQNEAQ (reference sequence).

The table lists this clonotype with a few counts. J is TRBJ2-3 and V is TRBV15, with TRBD2 matching 10 bases. The CDR3 consists of 14 residues. Germline CDR1 and CDR2: LNHNV and YYDKDF (reference sequence). Unmatched junction bases numbered 4, after V lost 6 bases and J lost 4 bases. The CDR3 DNA follows: TGTGCCACCAGTCTAGCGGGAGTGCCAGATACGCAGTATTTT. Protein product: CATSLAGVPDTQYF.

This chain uses TRBV27 with TRBJ2-3; D gene uncertain. CDR1 is MNHEY, CDR2 SMNVEV, per germline (reference sequence). V was shortened by 3 bases and J by 2 bases, with 9 bases between the two germline ends. This CDR3 contains 14 residues. The CDR3 nucleotides read TGTGCCAGCAGTTTCGTCATGAACACAGATACGCAGTATTTT. Translating gives CASSFVMNTDTQYF.

This clonotype was counted between two and nine times. The CDR3: CSARDRQKIYEQYF. The CDR3 region has the DNA TGCAGTGCTAGAGATCGTCAGAAAATCTACGAGCAGTACTTC. This sequence joins TRBV20-1 and TRBJ2-7; D call uncertain. This CDR3 is built from 14 residues. Germline-derived CDR1 and CDR2 are DFQATT and SNEGSKA (reference sequence). Trimming stripped 0 bases from V and 3 bases from J, with 12 bases between.

This clonotype was recorded a few times. The V and J genes are TRBV12-3 or TRBV12-4 and TRBJ2-5; no definite D call. Trimming removed 5 bases from V and 2 bases from J, with 15 bases in between. The CDR3 length is 15 residues. The CDR3 nucleotides read TGTGCCAGCAGTCTCTTTCGGAGTTTTCAAGAGACCCAGTACTTC. It is translated as CASSLFRSFQETQYF.

This clonotype was seen many times. An end of the junction does not agree with germline; a read error may underlie this. The chain combines TRBV7-7 with TRBJ2-3; TRBD2 might be the D (5 bases). There are 12 residues in the CDR3. Germline assignment: CDR1 SSHAT and CDR2 FNYEAQ (reference sequence). This chain's CDR3 is CASSAGGDTQYF. CDR3 DNA: TGTGCTAGCAGCGCCGGAGGTGATACGCAGTATTTT.

V and J are TRBV27 and TRBJ2-3; a weak D match, TRBD2 (5 bases). CDR3 length equals 16 residues. Trimming shortened V by 5 bases and J by 4 bases, and 19 bases separated the two germline ends. CDR1 is MNHEY and CDR2 is SMNVEV in the germline V gene (reference sequence). This CDR3 reads CASSPPFGGRADTQYF. The DNA for the CDR3 is TGTGCCAGCAGTCCCCCTTTTGGCGGGCGGGCAGATACGCAGTATTTT.

Many counts were recorded for this clonotype. CDR3 DNA sequence: TGTGCCAGCAGTCCGGGACAGGGATTTTACAATGAGCAGTTCTTC. Amino acids: CASSPGQGFYNEQFF. The chain couples TRBV2 to TRBJ2-1; 9 bases are a match to TRBD1. Per germline, CDR1 SNHLY and CDR2 FYNNEI. The V and J ends lost 5 bases and 4 bases, in that order; junction bases with no gene match: 6. This CDR3 is 15 amino acids long.

This clonotype was detected only a few times. The chain is built from TRBV20-1 and TRBJ2-7, with D unclear. The CDR3 loop spans 12 amino acids. CDR1 and CDR2 from the germline V gene are DFQATT and SNEGSKA (reference sequence). V was trimmed by 0 bases and J by 6 bases, leaving 9 bases between them. In nucleotides, the CDR3 is TGCAGTGCTAGAGAGGGAATCGGCGAGCAGTACTTC. Translating gives CSAREGIGEQYF.